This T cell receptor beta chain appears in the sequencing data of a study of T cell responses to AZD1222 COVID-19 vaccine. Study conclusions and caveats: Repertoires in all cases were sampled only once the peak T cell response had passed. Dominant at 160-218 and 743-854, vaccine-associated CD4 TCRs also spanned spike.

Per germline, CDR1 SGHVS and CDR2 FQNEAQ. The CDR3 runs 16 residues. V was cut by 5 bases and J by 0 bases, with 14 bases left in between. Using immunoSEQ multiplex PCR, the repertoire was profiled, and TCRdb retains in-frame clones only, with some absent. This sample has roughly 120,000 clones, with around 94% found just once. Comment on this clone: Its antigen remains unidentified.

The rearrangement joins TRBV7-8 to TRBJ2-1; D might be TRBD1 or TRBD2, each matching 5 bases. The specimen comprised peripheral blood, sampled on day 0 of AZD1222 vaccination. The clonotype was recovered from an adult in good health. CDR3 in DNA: TGTGCCAGCAGCCCCGGGGACCAAACCTCCTACAATGAGCAGTTCTTC. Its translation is CASSPGDQTSYNEQFF.